A single sample is the source of the 12 T cell receptor beta chains below, sequenced in a study of blood T cell repertoires in COVID-19. TCRdb keeps only in-frame clones here, not all; method: immunoSEQ multiplex PCR. The table has 100,000 to 150,000 clones, 70% to 90% seen once. The sample consisted of peripheral blood. The receptors shown here come from a man in his fifties or sixties with acute or convalescent COVID-19.

This rearrangement joins TRBV25-1 to TRBJ2-3; 8 positions agree with TRBD2. Germline V lookup: CDR1 MGHDK, CDR2 SYGVNS. This CDR3 spans 17 amino acids. Losses at the gene ends were 1 base for V and 1 base for J; bases not matched to a gene: 7. For the CDR3, the DNA is TGTGCCAGCAGTGAATGGTCTCTAGCGGGCCGCACAGATACGCAGTATTTT. Amino acids: CASSEWSLAGRTDTQYF.

This chain uses TRBV19 with TRBJ1-1; D gene ambiguous. The germline V gene has CDR1 LNHDA and CDR2 SQIVND (reference sequence). Trimming took 3 bases from V and 5 from J, leaving 13 bases between them. This CDR3 contains 14 residues. In nucleotides, the CDR3 is TGTGCCAGTAGTATCAAAGCGGCGGGAACTGAAGCTTTCTTT. Protein: CASSIKAAGTEAFF.

The CDR3 DNA reads TGTGCCAGTAGTCCCCGGTGGGATACGCAGTATTTT. This codes for CASSPRWDTQYF. The rearrangement uses TRBV19 and TRBJ2-3, with unresolved D. This CDR3 contains 12 residues. The V gene lost 5 bases and the J gene lost 6 bases, with 9 bases spanning the gap. Germline V CDR1 and CDR2: LNHDA, SQIVND (reference sequence).

This sequence joins TRBV7-9 and TRBJ2-5, with a tentative D call TRBD2 (6 bases). The CDR3 loop spans 14 amino acids. The germline V gene encodes CDR1 SEHNR and CDR2 FQNEAQ (reference sequence). Trimming cost V 1 base and J 4 bases, with 10 bases left between them. CDR3 nucleotides: TGTGCCAGCAGCTTAGGGAAGGGAGGAGAGACCCAGTACTTC. It codes for CASSLGKGGETQYF. Drawing the rest from reference TRBV7-9 and TRBJ2-5, the complete variable domain is DTGVSQNPRHKITKRGQNVTFRCDPISEHNRLYWYRQTLGQGPEFLTYFQNEAQLEKSRLLSDRFSAERPKGSFSTLEIQRTEQGDSAMYLCASSLGKGGETQYFGPGTRLLVL.

CDR3 loop: CASEVSLTYEQYF. CDR3 sequence (DNA): TGTGCCAGCGAGGTTAGCCTAACCTACGAGCAGTACTTC. The rearrangement links TRBV21-1 to TRBJ2-7; TRBD2 is the table's D call, not checked against the DNA. TRBV21-1 is described as a pseudogene. The CDR3 covers 13 residues.

The table lists this clone with a count of one. The chain combines TRBV4-1 with TRBJ2-1, with TRBD1 matching 7 bases. This CDR3 comprises 18 residues. CDR1 MGHRA and CDR2 YSYEKL come from the germline V gene. Trimming cost V 3 bases and J 0 bases; bases outside gene matches: 11. In nucleotides, the CDR3 is TGCGCCAGCAGCCATCCTCAACGGACAGGCTACTCCTACAATGAGCAGTTCTTC. Its protein product is CASSHPQRTGYSYNEQFF.

The chain recombines TRBV6-6 with TRBJ2-1; tentative D call: TRBD1 (6 bases). The CDR3 covers 15 residues. Germline V CDR1 and CDR2: MNHNY, SVGAGI (reference sequence). Trimming cost V 11 bases and J 1 base, with 18 bases left between them. The CDR3 DNA sequence: TGTGCCGGCTCTCTTTTTGACAGGTCCTACAATGAGCAGTTCTTC. This gives the protein CAGSLFDRSYNEQFF.

Notes on this clone: Compared with germline, one end of the junction differs, possibly owing to a read error. This rearrangement joins TRBV11-2 to TRBJ2-1, with a tentative D call TRBD2 (6 bases). Germline CDR1 and CDR2: SGHAT and FQNNGV. There are 14 residues in the CDR3. CDR3: CASSLDRLARRSVF. The CDR3 DNA reads TGTGCCAGCAGCTTAGATAGGCTAGCGCGCCGCAGTGTCTTC.

The chain is built from TRBV5-1 and TRBJ1-1; TRBD1 matches 8 bases. The germline V gene has CDR1 SGHRS and CDR2 YFSETQ. The CDR3 is 14 amino acids. The ends lost 6 bases at V and 3 bases at J; junction bases unmatched: 7. The CDR3 loop reads CASTARTGYTEAFF. For the CDR3, the DNA is TGCGCCAGCACAGCCCGGACAGGGTACACTGAAGCTTTCTTT. Full variable domain (rest looked up from reference TRBV5-1 and TRBJ1-1): KAGVTQTPRYLIKTRGQQVTLSCSPISGHRSVSWYQQTPGQGLQFLFEYFSETQRNKGNFPGRFSGRQFSNSRSEMNVSTLELGDSALYLCASTARTGYTEAFFGQGTRLTVV.

The V call is TRBV7-2, the J call TRBJ1-1; 10 bases align to TRBD1. Trimming cost V 4 bases and J 4 bases; bases outside gene matches: 9. Germline CDR1 SGHTA, CDR2 FQGNSA. CDR3 length: 16 amino acids. CDR3 nucleotides: TGTGCCAGCAGCTCCACCCGACAGGGGGCAGGCACTGAAGCTTTCTTT. Protein product: CASSSTRQGAGTEAFF.

The chain recombines TRBV9 with TRBJ2-3; TRBD2 matches 10 bases. CDR3 size: 16 residues. Germline CDR1 reads SGDLS; CDR2 reads YYNGEE. Trimming took 0 bases from V and 4 from J; bases not matched to a gene: 5. CDR3 sequence (DNA): TGTGCCAGCAGCGTAGCTAGCGGGAGCTCTGCAGATACGCAGTATTTT. Amino acids: CASSVASGSSADTQYF.

This chain connects TRBV3-1 (or the pseudogene TRBV3-2) to TRBJ2-1, with a tentative D call TRBD2 (5 bases). The CDR3 spans 14 residues. Trimming removed 0 bases from V and 4 bases from J, with 7 bases in between. CDR1 is LGHDT, CDR2 YNNKEL, per germline (reference sequence). The CDR3 coding sequence is TGTGCCAGCAGCCAAGAGGTAGCGTACAATGAGCAGTTCTTC. This codes for CASSQEVAYNEQFF.